The rows below give T cell receptor beta chains drawn from one sample of a study of T cell responses to AZD1222 COVID-19 vaccine. Libraries were prepared by immunoSEQ multiplex PCR; TCRdb keeps only in-frame clonotypes and omits some of them. The sample carries 180,000 or so clones, approximately 90% recorded once. The specimen comprised peripheral blood, sampled 28 days after the second AZD1222 dose. The receptors shown here come from an adult who received the AZD1222 COVID-19 vaccine. The CDR3 runs from the conserved cysteine through the conserved F or W. The order of the fields is J gene, D gene, CDR3 length, clone size, V gene, CDR3 protein, CDR3 DNA. A D gene is named only where the DNA matches it firmly. The listing skips clone size in some rows; elsewhere it reads once, few, many or a size class.

>TRBJ2-7|TRBD1|15|NA|TRBV7-2
CASSLRLPGGYEQYF
TGTGCCAGCAGCTTACGCCTTCCAGGGGGATACGAGCAGTACTTC
>TRBJ1-3|NA|14|NA|TRBV2
CASSETDLGNTIYF
TGTGCCAGCAGTGAAACGGACCTGGGAAACACCATATATTTT
>TRBJ2-7|NA|11|NA|TRBV5-1
CASSSPWEQYF
TGCGCCAGCAGCTCCCCCTGGGAGCAGTACTTC
>TRBJ2-5|NA|11|NA|TRBV28
CASTGVETQYF
TGTGCCAGCACAGGGGTAGAGACCCAGTACTTC
>TRBJ2-7|TRBD2|14|NA|TRBV28
CASTGPGGSPEQYF
TGTGCCAGTACTGGCCCGGGGGGATCACCCGAGCAGTACTTC
>TRBJ1-2|NA|14|NA|TRBV5-5
CASSRYRLYYGYTF
TGTGCCAGCAGCAGATACAGACTCTACTATGGCTACACCTTC
>TRBJ1-5|TRBD1|14|few|TRBV28
CASSEYRGNQPQHF
TGTGCCAGCAGTGAATACAGGGGTAATCAGCCCCAGCATTTT
>TRBJ2-2|NA|13|NA|TRBV12-3/TRBV12-4
CASRSEGSGELFF
TGTGCCAGCAGATCGGAGGGATCCGGGGAGCTGTTTTTT
>TRBJ2-5|TRBD1|13|NA|TRBV15
CATGNRGLRTQYF
TGTGCCACCGGCAACAGGGGTCTTAGGACCCAGTACTTC
>TRBJ2-3|NA|14|NA|TRBV11-2
CASSPRGRADTQYF
TGTGCCAGCAGCCCCCGAGGCCGCGCAGATACGCAGTATTTT
>TRBJ2-7|TRBD2|15|NA|TRBV3-1/TRBV3-2
CASSRTSGSQLEQYF
TGTGCCAGCAGCCGAACTAGCGGGAGCCAACTCGAGCAGTACTTC
>TRBJ2-7|TRBD2|15|NA|TRBV5-1
CASSLGSGASYEQYF
TGCGCCAGCAGCTTGGGTAGCGGGGCTTCCTACGAGCAGTACTTC
>TRBJ1-1|TRBD1|14|NA|TRBV28
CASSPTTGRYQAFF
TGTGCCAGCAGCCCCACGACAGGGCGCTATCAAGCTTTCTTT
>TRBJ1-5|NA|15|few|TRBV5-1
CASSPLSGNGQPQHF
TGCGCCAGCAGCCCCCTTTCCGGGAATGGGCAGCCCCAGCATTTT